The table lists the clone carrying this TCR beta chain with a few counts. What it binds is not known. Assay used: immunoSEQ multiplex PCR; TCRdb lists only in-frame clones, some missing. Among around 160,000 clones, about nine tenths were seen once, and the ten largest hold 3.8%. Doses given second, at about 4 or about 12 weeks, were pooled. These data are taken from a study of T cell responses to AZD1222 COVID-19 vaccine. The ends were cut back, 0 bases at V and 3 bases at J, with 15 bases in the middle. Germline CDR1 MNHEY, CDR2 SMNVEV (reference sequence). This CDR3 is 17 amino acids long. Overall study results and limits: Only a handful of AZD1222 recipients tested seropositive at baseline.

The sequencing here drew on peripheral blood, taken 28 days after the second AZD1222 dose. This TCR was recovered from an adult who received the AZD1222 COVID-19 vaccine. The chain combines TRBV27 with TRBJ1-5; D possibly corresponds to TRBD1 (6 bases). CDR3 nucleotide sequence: TGTGCCAGCAGTTTATCGTCAGGACAGTTAAACAATCAGCCCCAGCATTTT. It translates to CASSLSSGQLNNQPQHF.